The clone carrying this T cell receptor beta chain was seen just once. Germline-derived CDR1 and CDR2 are MNHEY and SVGEGT. V trimming: 0 bases; J trimming: 5 bases; junction bases outside the gene matches: 6. The CDR3 is made up of 16 amino acids. These data are taken from a study of blood T cell repertoires in COVID-19. Assay used: immunoSEQ multiplex PCR; TCRdb lists only in-frame clones, some missing. This table has approximately 300,000 clones, almost 90% appearing once. This receptor was taken from a woman younger than 35 with acute COVID-19. The sequenced sample consisted of PBMCs or T cells enriched from blood (not recorded which). The chain combines TRBV6-2 or TRBV6-3 with TRBJ1-2; 10 positions match TRBD1. CDR3 nucleotides: TGTGCCAGCAGTTACTCCTGGGGGACAGGGGAGTATGGCTACACCTTC. Translation gives CASSYSWGTGEYGYTF.